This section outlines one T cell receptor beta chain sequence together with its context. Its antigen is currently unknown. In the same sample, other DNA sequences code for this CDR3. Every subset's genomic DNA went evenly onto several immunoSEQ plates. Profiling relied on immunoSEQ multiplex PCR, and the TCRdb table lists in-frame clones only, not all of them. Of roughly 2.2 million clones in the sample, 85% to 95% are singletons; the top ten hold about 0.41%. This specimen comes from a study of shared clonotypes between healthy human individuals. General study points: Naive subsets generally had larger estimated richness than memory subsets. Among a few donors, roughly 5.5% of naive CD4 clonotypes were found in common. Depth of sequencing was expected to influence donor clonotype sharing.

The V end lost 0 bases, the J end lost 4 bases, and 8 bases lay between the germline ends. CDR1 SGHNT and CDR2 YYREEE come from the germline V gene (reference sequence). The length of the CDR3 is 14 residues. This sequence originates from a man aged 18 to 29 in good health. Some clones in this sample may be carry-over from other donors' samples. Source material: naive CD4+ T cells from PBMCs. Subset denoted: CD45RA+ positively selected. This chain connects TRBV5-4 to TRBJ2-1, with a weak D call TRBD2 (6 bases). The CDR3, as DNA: TGTGCCAGCAGCTTGGAGCGGGTGTACAATGAGCAGTTCTTC. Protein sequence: CASSLERVYNEQFF.